This T cell receptor (beta chain) was sequenced in a study of blood T cells in healthy people across ages. Findings of the study overall: Strongly correlated with naive T cell percentage was TCR beta diversity.

Then a second PCR, running about 6 to 12 cycles, was carried out with a sample-barcoded 5' primer and a J-beta primer mix. TCRdb re-analysed the 5' RACE reads in MiXCR, keeping a single row per CDR3 protein. The sample carries around 1.1 million distinct CDR3 sequences, 35% to 40% recorded once. There are many counts of this clonotype. The antigen is not known. The specimen was blood. This TCR was sampled from a man younger than 35 in good health.

The CDR3 loop reads CASRPYRGETQYF. Written as DNA, the CDR3 is TGTGCCAGCAGACCTTACAGGGGAGAGACCCAGTACTTC. This sequence joins TRBV6-5 and TRBJ2-5, with 7 bases that match TRBD1. This CDR3 has 13 amino acids. Germline V gene data show CDR1 as MNHEY and CDR2 as SVGAGI. The trim removed 6 bases at V and 4 bases at J, leaving 5 bases unmatched.